What follows are 29 T cell receptor beta chains derived from one specimen sequenced in a study of T cell responses to AZD1222 COVID-19 vaccine (dated by TCRdb to the early 2020s). Receptor amplification or capture employed the immunoSEQ multiplex PCR assay. TCRdb mirrors the immuneACCESS table, restricted to in-frame sequences. Some clones are absent from its copies; in checked studies, under half trace to an unresolved V gene, and the reason for the others is unknown. The sample yields about 96,000 clones; 80% to 90% were counted once. The leading ten clones occupy roughly 1.7% of the sample. The sample's time point label is to be understood as: baseline before first vaccination. Material: peripheral blood, obtained on day 0 of AZD1222 vaccination. The receptor source for this set is an adult in good health.

The chain is built from TRBV2 and TRBJ1-6, with TRBD1 matching 11 bases. Losses at the gene ends were 10 bases for V and 7 bases for J; bases not matched to a gene: 3. This CDR3 region has 13 residues. Germline V gene data show CDR1 as SNHLY and CDR2 as FYNNEI. The CDR3 region has the DNA TGTGCCACCCGGGACAGGGGGAATTCACCCCTCCACTTT. Translation: CATRDRGNSPLHF.

There are a few counts of this clone. The chain combines TRBV19 with TRBJ2-1; the D is unclear. The length of the CDR3 is 14 residues. In germline, CDR1 is LNHDA, CDR2 SQIVND (reference sequence). Trimming took 7 bases from V and 6 from J, leaving 16 bases between them. The CDR3 protein is CASKIERSSNEQFF. For the CDR3, the DNA is TGTGCCAGTAAAATTGAAAGGTCATCCAATGAGCAGTTCTTC.

The chain uses TRBV2 and TRBJ1-3; TRBD1 matches 7 bases. The length of the CDR3 is 13 residues. V dropped 8 bases and J dropped 4; count of bases not matched to a gene: 5. The germline CDR1 and CDR2 sequences are SNHLY and FYNNEI. CDR3 in amino acids: CASRRDRGNTIYF. In DNA, the CDR3 is TGTGCCAGCCGCCGGGACAGAGGAAACACCATATATTTT.

The gene calls are TRBV4-2 and TRBJ1-2, with a weak D call TRBD1 (5 bases). The germline V gene has CDR1 LGHNA and CDR2 YNFKEQ. The CDR3 runs to 16 residues. V lost 0 bases, J lost 3 bases, and 14 bases lay in between. The CDR3 nucleotides are TGTGCCAGCAGCCAAGATCTCCCGGAGGGGTACTATGGCTACACCTTC. Residues: CASSQDLPEGYYGYTF.

The gene calls are TRBV6-6 and TRBJ1-1, with D unclear. Trimming cost V 2 bases and J 1 base, with 8 bases left between them. The germline CDR1 and CDR2 sequences are MNHNY and SVGAGI (reference sequence). This CDR3 spans 14 amino acids. CDR3 protein: CASSYGWGNTEAFF. The CDR3 bases are TGTGCCAGCAGTTACGGTTGGGGGAACACTGAAGCTTTCTTT.

The CDR3 is CASRVDHQGGYEQYF. The CDR3 coding sequence is TGTGCCAGCAGGGTCGATCATCAGGGAGGCTACGAGCAGTACTTC. This chain connects TRBV2 to TRBJ2-7, with D maybe TRBD2 (6 bases). Germline loops: CDR1 SNHLY, CDR2 FYNNEI. Between the trimmed V and J ends, which lost 6 bases and 3 bases, there was a span of 18 bases. The CDR3 length is 15 residues.

This clone was seen a handful of times. The rearrangement uses TRBV19 and TRBJ1-5; 7 positions agree with TRBD1. Germline assignment: CDR1 LNHDA and CDR2 SQIVND (reference sequence). V lost 3 bases, J lost 2 bases, and 7 bases stayed unmatched. The CDR3 extends over 16 amino acids. The CDR3 coding sequence is TGTGCCAGTAGTATTTGGCGTGGACAGGGCAATCAGCCCCAGCATTTT. It yields the protein CASSIWRGQGNQPQHF.

Only one count was recorded for this clone. This chain joins TRBV7-2 and TRBJ1-1, with D perhaps matching TRBD1 (6 bases). V was trimmed by 6 bases and J by 3 bases, leaving 14 bases between them. This CDR3 has 14 residues. Germline V gives CDR1 SGHTA, CDR2 FQGNSA. CDR3 loop: CASRKTGTDTEAFF. The CDR3 nucleotides are TGTGCCAGCAGAAAAACAGGGACGGACACTGAAGCTTTCTTT. The full variable domain, its missing parts supplied by reference TRBV7-2 and TRBJ1-1, is GAGVSQSPSNKVTEKGKDVELRCDPISGHTALYWYRQSLGQGLEFLIYFQGNSAPDKSGLPSDRFSAERTGGSVSTLTIQRTQQEDSAVYLCASRKTGTDTEAFFGQGTRLTVV.

Only a few counts were recorded for this clone. J is TRBJ1-6 and V is TRBV7-8, with D maybe TRBD1 (5 bases). V was shortened by 5 bases and J by 1 base, with 12 bases between the two germline ends. CDR1 SGHVS and CDR2 FQNEAQ come from the germline V gene. This CDR3 comprises 16 residues. The CDR3, as DNA: TGTGCCAGCAGCCCCAAGCAGGGTTCCTATAATTCACCCCTCCACTTT. Its protein is CASSPKQGSYNSPLHF.

V is TRBV14 and J is TRBJ1-6; D might be TRBD1 (5 bases). V lost 4 bases, J lost 9 bases, and 7 bases lay in between. The CDR3 runs to 12 residues. Germline loops: CDR1 SGHDN, CDR2 FVKESK. The CDR3 DNA reads TGTGCCAGCAGCCCGGGGCGTTCACCCCTCCACTTT. Translation gives CASSPGRSPLHF.

The J gene is TRBJ1-5, the V gene TRBV12-3 or TRBV12-4; TRBD1 might be the D (5 bases). This CDR3 has 13 residues. V lost 6 bases and J 7 bases, leaving 13 bases between the germline ends. This CDR3 reads CASRWGGDQPQHF. CDR3 sequence (DNA): TGTGCCAGCAGATGGGGAGGGGACCAGCCCCAGCATTTT.

This sequence joins TRBV19 and TRBJ1-2; unclear D gene. This CDR3 contains 13 residues. From germline, CDR1 is LNHDA and CDR2 SQIVND (reference sequence). The V end lost 5 bases, the J end lost 7 bases, and 14 bases lay between the germline ends. The CDR3 sequence is CASSPGNHFGYTF. CDR3 nucleotide sequence: TGTGCCAGTAGTCCGGGTAATCATTTTGGCTACACCTTC.

This chain uses TRBV7-9 with TRBJ2-3; 7 positions match TRBD2. CDR1 SEHNR and CDR2 FQNEAQ come from the germline V gene (reference sequence). The CDR3 runs 16 residues. The V gene end was trimmed by 0 bases and the J gene end by 0 bases; junction bases not matched to a gene: 3. In DNA form, the CDR3 reads TGTGCCAGCAGCTTAGCACGGGGGGTTAGCACAGATACGCAGTATTTT. The encoded protein is CASSLARGVSTDTQYF. Combining the CDR3 with reference TRBV7-9 and TRBJ2-3 gives the whole variable domain DTGVSQNPRHKITKRGQNVTFRCDPISEHNRLYWYRQTLGQGPEFLTYFQNEAQLEKSRLLSDRFSAERPKGSFSTLEIQRTEQGDSAMYLCASSLARGVSTDTQYFGPGTRLTVL.

In its sample, this clone was seen once. The rearrangement uses TRBV5-1 and TRBJ2-5, with 10 bases matching TRBD2. The V gene end was trimmed by 0 bases and the J gene end by 4 bases; junction bases not matched to a gene: 9. CDR1 and CDR2 from the germline V gene are SGHRS and YFSETQ. The CDR3 runs 17 residues. DNA for the CDR3: TGCGCCAGCAGCTTGGTTCCTAGCGGGGGTAACGGAGAGACCCAGTACTTC. It encodes CASSLVPSGGNGETQYF.

V is TRBV30 and J is TRBJ2-2; TRBD1 matches at 9 bases. The ends lost 5 bases at V and 5 bases at J; junction bases unmatched: 0. The CDR3 runs to 12 residues. CDR1 and CDR2 (germline): GTSNPN, SVGIG (reference sequence). The CDR3 loop is CAWGTGTGELFF. In DNA, the CDR3 is TGTGCCTGGGGGACAGGGACCGGGGAGCTGTTTTTT.

The chain has TRBV7-2 and TRBJ2-5; 10 positions agree with TRBD2. V was pared by 3 bases and J by 4 bases, with 2 bases of the junction left unmatched. Per germline, CDR1 SGHTA and CDR2 FQGNSA. This CDR3 comprises 14 residues. The CDR3 reads CASSLQRGGETQYF. The CDR3 DNA reads as TGTGCCAGCAGCTTGCAGCGGGGGGGAGAGACCCAGTACTTC.

The chain is built from TRBV15 and TRBJ1-6; D unresolved. Germline-derived CDR1 and CDR2 are LNHNV and YYDKDF (reference sequence). The CDR3 is 16 amino acids. With 1 base removed from V and 0 bases from J, the gap between germline ends came to 7 bases. This chain's CDR3 is CATSRVQLSYNSPLHF. In DNA, the CDR3 is TGTGCCACCAGCAGAGTTCAGCTCTCCTATAATTCACCCCTCCACTTT. Drawing the rest from reference TRBV15 and TRBJ1-6, the complete variable domain is DAMVIQNPRYQVTQFGKPVTLSCSQTLNHNVMYWYQQKSSQAPKLLFHYYDKDFNNEADTPDNFQSRRPNTSFCFLDIRSPGLGDTAMYLCATSRVQLSYNSPLHFGNGTRLTVT.

V is TRBV5-1 and J is TRBJ2-1, with 10 bases identical to TRBD1. The V gene end was trimmed by 0 bases and the J gene end by 7 bases; junction bases not matched to a gene: 4. The CDR3 covers 15 residues. Germline CDR1 is SGHRS and CDR2 is YFSETQ. In DNA, the CDR3 is TGCGCCAGCAGCTTGGTCCCGGGACAGGGGAATGAGCAGTTCTTC. Its protein product is CASSLVPGQGNEQFF.

The chain couples TRBV18 to TRBJ2-7; D gene uncertain. This CDR3 is 12 amino acids long. Germline V gene sequence: CDR1 KGHSH, CDR2 LQKENI. Trimming shortened V by 1 base and J by 6 bases, and 7 bases separated the two germline ends. CDR3 nucleotide sequence: TGTGCCAGCTCACCACAGGGTATCGAGCAGTACTTC. It specifies CASSPQGIEQYF.

The chain couples TRBV28 to TRBJ2-1; tentative D call: TRBD1 (6 bases). Germline V lookup: CDR1 MDHEN, CDR2 SYDVKM. The ends were cut back, 6 bases at V and 10 bases at J, with 13 bases in the middle. The CDR3 runs to 12 residues. The CDR3 nucleotides read TGTGCCAGCAGCCCCAGGGGAAGCGAGCAGTTCTTC. This gives the protein CASSPRGSEQFF.

The V call is TRBV18, the J call TRBJ2-2, with TRBD1 matching 9 bases. With 1 base clipped from V and 5 bases from J, the junction kept 8 bases outside the gene matches. Germline V lookup: CDR1 KGHSH, CDR2 LQKENI. CDR3 size: 17 residues. In DNA form, the CDR3 reads TGTGCCAGCTCACCACAGACGCCGGGACAGGGAACCGGGGAGCTGTTTTTT. Amino acid sequence: CASSPQTPGQGTGELFF. Full variable domain (outside the CDR3, taken from reference TRBV18 and TRBJ2-2): NAGVMQNPRHLVRRRGQEARLRCSPMKGHSHVYWYRQLPEEGLKFMVYLQKENIIDESGMPKERFSAEFPKEGPSILRIQQVVRGDSAAYFCASSPQTPGQGTGELFFGEGSRLTVL.

This clone has just one count. The chain couples TRBV5-4 to TRBJ1-2; TRBD1 is a possible D gene (5 bases). The CDR3 sequence is 14 residues long. Germline loops: CDR1 SGHNT, CDR2 YYREEE (reference sequence). V shed 2 bases and J shed 6 bases, with 14 bases lying between them. The DNA of the CDR3 is TGTGCCAGCAGCTTACCAGGGTTTTCTGATGGCTACACCTTC. Translated: CASSLPGFSDGYTF.

The CDR3 reads CASSERGVDEAFF. The CDR3 region has the DNA TGTGCCAGCAGTGAAAGGGGGGTCGACGAAGCTTTCTTT. The V and J genes are TRBV6-1 and TRBJ1-1; D may be TRBD1 (6 bases). Germline lookup yields CDR1 MNHNS and CDR2 SASEGT. V was shortened by 2 bases and J by 8 bases, with 12 bases between the two germline ends. CDR3 length equals 13 residues.

The genes are TRBV11-2 and TRBJ2-3; 11 bases agree with TRBD2. The V gene end was trimmed by 0 bases and the J gene end by 2 bases; junction bases not matched to a gene: 4. The V gene's germline CDR1 is SGHAT and CDR2 FQNNGV. This CDR3 has 17 residues. DNA for the CDR3: TGTGCCAGCAGCTTAGATGGTAGCGGGGGGGCCACAGATACGCAGTATTTT. Protein: CASSLDGSGGATDTQYF. The complete variable domain, with remaining parts taken from reference TRBV11-2 and TRBJ2-3, reads EAGVAQSPRYKIIEKRQSVAFWCNPISGHATLYWYQQILGQGPKLLIQFQNNGVVDDSQLPKDRFSAERLKGVDSTLKIQPAKLEDSAVYLCASSLDGSGGATDTQYFGPGTRLTVL.

This rearrangement joins TRBV7-3 to TRBJ2-2; TRBD1 aligns across 7 bases. The length of the CDR3 is 17 residues. The junction had 12 bases not matched to a gene; V was cut back by 5 bases and J by 3 bases. Per germline, CDR1 SGHTA and CDR2 FQGTGA. In DNA, the CDR3 is TGTGCCAGCAGCCCCTCACTGGACAGGTCTTACACCGGGGAGCTGTTTTTT. Its protein is CASSPSLDRSYTGELFF. The full variable domain, completed using reference TRBV7-3 and TRBJ2-2, is GAGVSQTPSNKVTEKGKYVELRCDPISGHTALYWYRQSLGQGPEFLIYFQGTGAADDSGLPNDRFFAVRPEGSVSTLKIQRTERGDSAVYLCASSPSLDRSYTGELFFGEGSRLTVL.

The sample holds one count of this clone. The chain recombines TRBV7-9 with TRBJ1-5, with D uncertain. V dropped 5 bases and J dropped 7 bases, with 9 bases sitting between them. Germline-derived CDR1 and CDR2 are SEHNR and FQNEAQ (reference sequence). The CDR3 is made up of 12 amino acids. The CDR3 loop reads CASSAGWQPQHF. In DNA, the CDR3 is TGTGCCAGCAGCGCTGGGTGGCAGCCCCAGCATTTT.

This clone was seen only a few times. The genes are TRBV6-5 and TRBJ2-3; no clear D. This CDR3 is built from 15 residues. Trimming pared 8 bases from V and 2 bases from J, leaving 17 bases between. CDR1 and CDR2 from the germline V gene are MNHEY and SVGAGI. CDR3 DNA sequence: TGTGCCAGCGCATATCAAATACCTATCACAGATACGCAGTATTTT. Translating it yields CASAYQIPITDTQYF.

J is TRBJ1-2 and V is TRBV7-2, with D possibly being TRBD1 (6 bases). CDR3 length: 14 amino acids. Germline CDR1 SGHTA, CDR2 FQGNSA. V gave up 4 bases and J gave up 8 bases, with 17 bases separating them. In DNA, the CDR3 is TGTGCCAGCAGCTCGGACAGTCCTTCGGGAGGCTACACCTTC. Amino acids: CASSSDSPSGGYTF.

The gene calls are TRBV4-1 and TRBJ2-7; D may match TRBD1 or TRBD2 (5 bases each). CDR3 size: 15 residues. The germline V gene has CDR1 MGHRA and CDR2 YSYEKL. Trimming stripped 0 bases from V and 3 bases from J, with 12 bases between. Here the CDR3 DNA reads TGCGCCAGCAGCCAAGATCCGGGGCCGGGCTACGAGCAGTACTTC. As protein: CASSQDPGPGYEQYF.